These 27 T cell receptor beta chains share one sample of origin, sequenced in a study of low-dose radiotherapy and immunotherapy resistance in tumors. First-strand cDNA relied on TRAV- and TRBV-specific primers spanning alpha and beta chains. For amplifying TCRs, the PCR ran for 15 to 20 cycles with Phusion, which was used together with a constant-region primer and the adapter on the V primers. TCRdb reprocessed the reads via MiXCR and lists one record per CDR3 protein. Of 40,000 or so distinct CDR3 sequences in the sample, less than 30% were seen once. Time point in this sample: after trial treatment. As to treatment: LDRT plus nivolumab, ipilimumab, low-dose cyclophosphamide and aspirin (RACIN trial). Sequenced here: PBMCs, sampled after low-dose radiotherapy plus immunotherapy. These receptors were obtained from a male donor with prostate cancer.

This clonotype was seen many times. The chain links TRBV7-9 to TRBJ2-1; TRBD1 agrees at 8 bases. The V and J ends lost 5 bases and 6 bases, in that order; junction bases with no gene match: 6. The CDR3 is 14 residues long. Germline V gives CDR1 SEHNR, CDR2 FQNEAQ (reference sequence). The CDR3 loop is CASSGGQGVNEQFF. CDR3 bases: TGTGCCAGCAGCGGAGGACAGGGAGTCAATGAGCAGTTCTTC.

This clonotype was picked up a small number of times. The V gene is TRBV2, the J gene TRBJ1-5; D uncertain. CDR3 length: 13 amino acids. V was trimmed by 4 bases and J by 7 bases, leaving 11 bases between them. The germline V gene has CDR1 SNHLY and CDR2 FYNNEI. The CDR3 reads CASSGTLQQPQHF. Written as DNA, the CDR3 is TGTGCCAGCAGTGGGACTCTTCAGCAGCCCCAGCATTTT.

The V call is TRBV5-1, the J call TRBJ1-2; 9 positions match TRBD1. From germline, CDR1 is SGHRS and CDR2 YFSETQ. The CDR3 loop spans 14 amino acids. The J segment lost 10 bases and the V segment lost 1 base, leaving 8 bases of the junction unmatched. CDR3 amino acids: CASSLSETGGDYTF. DNA of the CDR3: TGCGCCAGCAGCTTGAGCGAGACAGGGGGAGACTACACCTTC.

This chain links TRBV15 with TRBJ1-5; D gene uncertain. Trimming removed 0 bases from V and 4 bases from J, with 4 bases in between. This CDR3 has 13 residues. Per the germline V gene, CDR1 is LNHNV and CDR2 is YYDKDF (reference sequence). The CDR3 loop is CATSREFNQPQHF. The CDR3 DNA sequence: TGTGCCACCAGCAGAGAGTTTAATCAGCCCCAGCATTTT.

At least ten counts were recorded for this clonotype. The J gene is TRBJ1-3, the V gene TRBV7-3, with D unclear. The CDR3 consists of 14 residues. Per germline, CDR1 SGHTA and CDR2 FQGTGA. The ends were cut back, 4 bases at V and 0 bases at J, with 7 bases in the middle. In DNA, the CDR3 is TGTGCCAGCAGCTCCGACGGCTCTGGAAACACCATATATTTT. Translating it yields CASSSDGSGNTIYF.

This clonotype occurred many times. V usage is TRBV3-1 and J usage is TRBJ2-2; D might be TRBD2 (5 bases). V lost 4 bases and J lost 9, with 15 bases in between. The CDR3 contains 14 residues. Germline values: CDR1 LGHDT, CDR2 YNNKEL (reference sequence). The CDR3 is CASSPGVAVWELFF. The CDR3 DNA reads as TGTGCCAGCAGCCCCGGGGTAGCAGTATGGGAGCTGTTTTTT.

The chain employs TRBV20-1 and TRBJ1-1; D gene ambiguous. The CDR3 totals 15 residues. The germline V gene encodes CDR1 DFQATT and CDR2 SNEGSKA (reference sequence). Trimming took off 6 bases at V and 0 bases at J, with 17 bases between the two ends. For the CDR3, the DNA is TGCAGTGCCCCCCCATTTGGCAGGATGAACACTGAAGCTTTCTTT. Translated, it gives CSAPPFGRMNTEAFF.

This clonotype has just a few counts. The chain employs TRBV9 and TRBJ1-1; TRBD1 might be the D (6 bases). V gave up 3 bases and J gave up 5 bases, with 11 bases separating them. Germline V gives CDR1 SGDLS, CDR2 YYNGEE. This CDR3 region has 13 residues. CDR3 DNA sequence: TGTGCCAGCAGCGCGGGACAAGGGACTGAAGCTTTCTTT. Amino acids: CASSAGQGTEAFF.

As regards this clonotype: With a far larger clone one base away, a read error is the likely cause. The chain couples TRBV5-3 to TRBJ1-2; weak D call: TRBD1 (5 bases). TRBV5-3 is annotated as an ORF whose role is uncertain. The CDR3 consists of 14 residues. CDR3 DNA sequence: TGTGCCAGCAGCTTGGCAGGGCCGATCTATGGCTACACCTTC. Its protein is CASSLAGPIYGYTF.

V gene TRBV5-6 combines with J gene TRBJ2-2; D is perhaps TRBD1 (6 bases). The V gene's germline CDR1 is SGHDT and CDR2 YYEEEE. V lost 3 bases and J lost 3, with 15 bases in between. The CDR3 contains 16 residues. The CDR3 sequence: CASSSTPGADTGELFF. CDR3 nucleotides: TGTGCCAGCAGCTCGACCCCAGGGGCCGACACCGGGGAGCTGTTTTTT.

With respect to this clonotype: Likely a read error: the CDR3 ends without its conserved phenylalanine or tryptophan. CDR3 DNA sequence: TGTGCCACCAGTGCCGGGGGCCGGGGCAATCAGCCCCAGCATTTG. Translation gives CATSAGGRGNQPQHL. V gene TRBV24-1 combines with J gene TRBJ1-5, with a weak D call TRBD1 (6 bases). The length of the CDR3 is 15 residues. With 5 bases removed from V and 2 bases from J, the gap between germline ends came to 12 bases. The germline gives CDR1 KGHDR, CDR2 SFDVKD.

There are many counts of this clonotype. This chain connects TRBV11-1 to TRBJ2-2; D remains ambiguous. The CDR3 contains 13 residues. Germline CDR1 SGHAT, CDR2 FQDESV (reference sequence). V lost 4 bases and J lost 7, with 10 bases in between. This CDR3 reads CASSSTLVGELFF. The CDR3 DNA reads as TGTGCCAGCAGCTCCACTTTAGTCGGGGAGCTGTTTTTT.

This rearrangement joins TRBV14 to TRBJ2-1; D is perhaps TRBD2 (7 bases). V was trimmed by 4 bases and J by 7 bases, leaving 35 bases between them. The CDR3 is 21 residues long. Looked up from germline, CDR1 is SGHDN and CDR2 is FVKESK. For the CDR3, the DNA is TGTGCCAGCAGCCCGAAATCTTACGTAGCGGGCCGGTCAGGGGCACATAATGAGCAGTTCTTC. Translating it yields CASSPKSYVAGRSGAHNEQFF.

This clonotype was recorded many times. The chain carries TRBV7-2 and TRBJ2-7, with D unclear. Germline CDR1 is SGHTA and CDR2 is FQGNSA. The CDR3 consists of 12 residues. The germline V and J ends were trimmed by 1 base and 10 bases, with 11 bases remaining between them. The CDR3 sequence: CASSLEIGSQYF. Written as DNA, the CDR3 is TGTGCCAGCAGCTTAGAAATCGGGTCCCAGTACTTC.

In regard to this clonotype: A far larger clone is one base from this, pointing to a likely read error. The chain employs TRBV29-1 and TRBJ2-1, with D possibly matching TRBD2 (6 bases). Germline V gene sequence: CDR1 SQVTM, CDR2 ANQGSEA. The CDR3 sequence is 16 residues long. With 1 base removed from V and 10 bases from J, the gap between germline ends came to 23 bases. DNA for the CDR3: TGCAGCGTTGAAGGAGATGGCGGGACGGGGCTTAGGGAGCAGTTCTTC. It specifies CSVEGDGGTGLREQFF.

The V call is TRBV5-4, the J call TRBJ2-2, with D possibly matching TRBD2 (6 bases). V dropped 4 bases and J dropped 2 bases, with 12 bases sitting between them. This CDR3 has 15 amino acids. CDR1 SGHNT and CDR2 YYREEE come from the germline V gene (reference sequence). The CDR3 reads CASSQGGHNTGELFF. CDR3 sequence (DNA): TGTGCCAGCAGCCAGGGAGGACACAACACCGGGGAGCTGTTTTTT.

This clonotype appeared many times. The chain links TRBV19 to TRBJ1-1; the D is unclear. The CDR3 sequence is 13 residues long. CDR1 and CDR2 (germline): LNHDA, SQIVND (reference sequence). Trimming left V 10 bases short and J 4 bases short, with 16 bases between. CDR3 sequence: CATRTALVTEAFF. CDR3 sequence (DNA): TGTGCCACAAGGACGGCGTTGGTCACTGAAGCTTTCTTT.

This clonotype has ten or more counts. V gene TRBV14 combines with J gene TRBJ2-1; 9 bases map to TRBD1. Germline trimming cut 2 bases from V and 9 bases from J; bases unmatched to any gene: 11. Germline CDR1 SGHDN, CDR2 FVKESK. This CDR3 spans 16 amino acids. The CDR3 sequence is CASSQWTGASESEQFF. The CDR3 bases are TGTGCCAGCAGCCAATGGACAGGGGCAAGCGAAAGTGAGCAGTTCTTC.

This clonotype has at least ten counts. At one of its ends the junction is not consistent with the germline gene, which may arise from a read error. This rearrangement joins TRBV5-3 to TRBJ2-3, with D tentatively TRBD1 (5 bases). TRBV5-3 is an ORF; its function is uncertain. The CDR3 is made up of 14 amino acids. Here the CDR3 reads CASSFARATDTQYF. The CDR3 bases are TGTGCCAGCAGCTTTGCCAGGGCCACAGATACGCAGTATTTT.

This clonotype was detected many times. The chain combines TRBV3-1 with TRBJ2-1, with D uncertain. CDR1 and CDR2 (germline): LGHDT, YNNKEL (reference sequence). This CDR3 has 13 residues. V lost 3 bases and J lost 4, with 7 bases in between. CDR3 in DNA: TGTGCCAGCAGCCAGTTCTGGTACAATGAGCAGTTCTTC. Translated: CASSQFWYNEQFF.

This clonotype showed up many times. This chain joins TRBV7-7 and TRBJ2-2; D unclear. Trimming shortened V by 1 base and J by 3 bases, and 9 bases separated the two germline ends. The CDR3 consists of 15 residues. Germline loops: CDR1 SSHAT, CDR2 FNYEAQ (reference sequence). This chain's CDR3 is CASSLDVGYTGELFF. The CDR3 DNA follows: TGTGCCAGCAGCTTAGACGTCGGATACACCGGGGAGCTGTTTTTT. Using reference TRBV7-7 and TRBJ2-2 for the parts outside the CDR3, the full variable domain is GAGVSQSPRYKVTKRGQDVTLRCDPISSHATLYWYQQALGQGPEFLTYFNYEAQPDKSGLPSDRFSAERPEGSISTLTIQRTEQRDSAMYRCASSLDVGYTGELFFGEGSRLTVL.

This clonotype was found many times. The rearrangement links TRBV6-1 to TRBJ1-5; 10 bases are shared with TRBD1. J gave up 6 bases and V 7 bases, and 3 bases lay outside the gene matches. In germline, CDR1 is MNHNS, CDR2 SASEGT. The CDR3 has 13 residues. For the CDR3, the DNA is TGTGCCAGCACGGGACAGGGGTTTCAGCCCCAGCATTTT. It yields the protein CASTGQGFQPQHF.

A note on this clonotype: With only one base between it and a far larger clone, this is likely a read error. The chain has TRBV5-6 and TRBJ2-5; 11 bases line up with TRBD2. The germline CDR1 and CDR2 sequences are SGHDT and YYEEEE. The length of the CDR3 is 15 residues. The J segment lost 11 bases and the V segment lost 3 bases, leaving 12 bases of the junction unmatched. This CDR3 is CASSSVAGGPDEQYF. In DNA, the CDR3 is TGTGCCAGCAGCTCCGTAGCGGGAGGGCCGGATGAGCAGTACTTC.

This clonotype has a count of ten or more. The genes are TRBV3-1 and TRBJ2-1; TRBD2 matches 8 bases. This CDR3 region has 16 residues. V lost 2 bases to trimming and J lost 6 bases; unmatched junction nucleotides: 9. Germline lookup yields CDR1 LGHDT and CDR2 YNNKEL (reference sequence). The CDR3 DNA sequence: TGTGCCAGCAGCCAATTAGCGGGGAATACTTTCAATGAGCAGTTCTTC. Protein product: CASSQLAGNTFNEQFF.

Many counts were recorded for this clonotype. The rearrangement joins TRBV5-4 to TRBJ2-1; unclear D gene. Germline V gene data show CDR1 as SGHNT and CDR2 as YYREEE (reference sequence). V was shortened by 0 bases and J by 1 base, with 5 bases between the two germline ends. The CDR3 is 14 amino acids. The CDR3 DNA reads TGTGCCAGCAGCTTGGGGCAGTCCTACAATGAGCAGTTCTTC. Protein: CASSLGQSYNEQFF. The complete variable domain, with remaining parts taken from reference TRBV5-4 and TRBJ2-1, reads ETGVTQSPTHLIKTRGQQVTLRCSSQSGHNTVSWYQQALGQGPQFIFQYYREEENGRGNFPPRFSGLQFPNYSSELNVNALELDDSALYLCASSLGQSYNEQFFGPGTRLTVL.

This clonotype was observed a few times. This likely stems from a read error, as it lies one base from a far larger clone. V usage is TRBV4-1 and J usage is TRBJ2-5, with TRBD2 matching over 10 bases. Germline-derived CDR1 and CDR2 are MGHRA and YSYEKL. V dropped 4 bases and J dropped 11; count of bases not matched to a gene: 13. This CDR3 is 15 amino acids long. CDR3 sequence: CASSPALAGYNEQYF. CDR3 bases: TGCGCCAGCAGCCCCGCACTAGCGGGGTACAATGAGCAGTACTTC.

This clonotype has ten or more counts. This sequence joins TRBV5-1 and TRBJ2-1; 7 nucleotides align to TRBD2. The V and J ends lost 4 bases and 0 bases, in that order; junction bases with no gene match: 7. CDR1 is SGHRS and CDR2 is YFSETQ in the germline V gene. The CDR3 length is 16 residues. CDR3 in DNA: TGCGCCAGCAGCGTGGGACTACCTAGCTCCTACAATGAGCAGTTCTTC. It specifies CASSVGLPSSYNEQFF.